Following are 25 T cell receptor beta chains from one sample sequenced in a study of blood T cell repertoires in COVID-19. Sequencing was performed with immunoSEQ multiplex PCR; in TCRdb, only in-frame clones are kept and a portion is missing. The sample has some 50,000 clones; 87% are singletons. Sequenced material: peripheral blood. The receptors shown here come from a man between 45 and 60 years old with acute or convalescent COVID-19.

The chain uses TRBV5-1 and TRBJ1-1, with TRBD1 as a possible D gene (5 bases). Germline V gene sequence: CDR1 SGHRS, CDR2 YFSETQ. CDR3 length: 14 amino acids. V was trimmed by 4 bases and J by 4 bases, leaving 14 bases between them. For the CDR3, the DNA is TGCGCCAGCAGCCCACCTACAGGTGGCACTGAAGCTTTCTTT. This translates into CASSPPTGGTEAFF.

The chain links TRBV4-1 to TRBJ1-2; TRBD1 is a possible D gene (5 bases). Germline values: CDR1 MGHRA, CDR2 YSYEKL. With 4 bases removed from V and 2 bases from J, the gap between germline ends came to 14 bases. There are 15 residues in the CDR3. In DNA form, the CDR3 reads TGCGCCAGCAGCCTTCCCCAGGGTGGCAACTATGGCTACACCTTC. This translates into CASSLPQGGNYGYTF.

There are a few counts of this clone. The genes are TRBV7-9 and TRBJ2-5, with TRBD1 identical over 8 bases. This CDR3 spans 16 amino acids. The V and J ends lost 4 bases and 5 bases, in that order; junction bases with no gene match: 12. Per the germline V gene, CDR1 is SEHNR and CDR2 is FQNEAQ (reference sequence). The CDR3 nucleotides are TGTGCCAGCAGCTCCCCGGACAGGGAGCCGTGGGAGACCCAGTACTTC. This gives the protein CASSSPDREPWETQYF.

This clone occurred once. The rearrangement joins TRBV24-1 to TRBJ2-3, with D possibly matching TRBD2 (5 bases). From germline, CDR1 is KGHDR and CDR2 SFDVKD. The CDR3 is 14 residues long. The germline V and J ends were trimmed by 1 base and 4 bases, with 8 bases remaining between them. CDR3 bases: TGTGCCACCAGTGATTTCAGCGGCTCAGATACGCAGTATTTT. As protein: CATSDFSGSDTQYF.

CDR3 in DNA: TGTGCCAGCAGCGCCAAAACAGGGGTTCGTTGGGCCACTGAAGCTTTCTTT. Its translation is CASSAKTGVRWATEAFF. This chain joins TRBV9 and TRBJ1-1; 7 bases map to TRBD1. This CDR3 comprises 17 residues. The V gene end was trimmed by 3 bases and the J gene end by 4 bases; junction bases not matched to a gene: 15. The germline V gene has CDR1 SGDLS and CDR2 YYNGEE.

This clone was detected once. The chain joins TRBV14 to TRBJ2-3; possible D gene TRBD2, 6 bases. The germline V gene encodes CDR1 SGHDN and CDR2 FVKESK. Between the trimmed V and J ends, which lost 5 bases and 1 base, there was a span of 13 bases. The CDR3 length is 15 residues. Written as DNA, the CDR3 is TGTGCCAGCAGCACCGCCGGGAGTGGCACAGATACGCAGTATTTT. As protein: CASSTAGSGTDTQYF. Using reference TRBV14 and TRBJ2-3 for the parts outside the CDR3, the full variable domain is EAGVTQFPSHSVIEKGQTVTLRCDPISGHDNLYWYRRVMGKEIKFLLHFVKESKQDESGMPNNRFLAERTGGTYSTLKVQPAELEDSGVYFCASSTAGSGTDTQYFGPGTRLTVL.

This chain's CDR3 is CASSMGLRTGGHEQYF. The CDR3 DNA reads as TGTGCCAGCAGTATGGGGTTGAGGACAGGGGGCCACGAGCAGTACTTC. The V call is TRBV6-6, the J call TRBJ2-7; 11 bases are shared with TRBD1. V trimming: 5 bases; J trimming: 5 bases; junction bases outside the gene matches: 11. Germline V gene data show CDR1 as MNHNY and CDR2 as SVGAGI (reference sequence). CDR3 length equals 16 residues.

This chain connects TRBV27 to TRBJ2-7, with 12 bases lining up with TRBD2. Germline V lookup: CDR1 MNHEY, CDR2 SMNVEV (reference sequence). The CDR3 totals 14 residues. Unmatched junction bases numbered 2, after V lost 2 bases and J lost 6 bases. The CDR3 sequence is CASSLKLAGGEQYF. In DNA, the CDR3 is TGTGCCAGCAGTTTAAAACTAGCGGGAGGCGAGCAGTACTTC.

This clone was seen only a few times. This chain connects TRBV4-1 to TRBJ2-3; 10 positions match TRBD1. With 3 bases clipped from V and 3 bases from J, the junction kept 3 bases outside the gene matches. Germline V gene data show CDR1 as MGHRA and CDR2 as YSYEKL. The CDR3 is 15 residues long. The CDR3 spells CASSQTGGTTDTQYF. The CDR3 coding sequence is TGCGCCAGCAGCCAGACAGGGGGCACAACAGATACGCAGTATTTT.

This clone was observed once. The chain uses TRBV11-2 and TRBJ2-2, with D possibly TRBD2 on 7 matching bases. Germline V gene data show CDR1 as SGHAT and CDR2 as FQNNGV. The CDR3 runs 17 residues. Deletions cut 2 bases from V and 0 bases from J, with 13 bases between. The CDR3 reads CASSLRRGPANTGELFF. The CDR3 DNA sequence: TGTGCCAGCAGCTTACGGCGGGGGCCCGCGAACACCGGGGAGCTGTTTTTT.

This clone was seen only a few times. The chain is built from TRBV19 and TRBJ2-1, with 9 bases that match TRBD1. CDR3 length: 14 amino acids. Germline trimming cut 7 bases from V and 5 bases from J; bases unmatched to any gene: 6. The germline CDR1 and CDR2 sequences are LNHDA and SQIVND (reference sequence). The CDR3 is CASNHRGQNNEQFF. CDR3 bases: TGTGCCAGTAATCACAGGGGGCAGAACAATGAGCAGTTCTTC.

The chain links TRBV12-2 to TRBJ1-3; TRBD1 reflects the table's D call only, with no check against the DNA. TRBV12-2 is a documented pseudogene. The CDR3 has 15 amino acids. In DNA form, the CDR3 reads TGTGCAAGTCGCACCCCGTCAGGGTCTGGAAACACCATATATTTT. Translation: CASRTPSGSGNTIYF.

The chain joins TRBV6-6 to TRBJ1-4; no clear D gene. The V end was cut by 6 bases, the J end by 4 bases, with 12 bases between. CDR1 MNHNY and CDR2 SVGAGI come from the germline V gene (reference sequence). There are 14 residues in the CDR3. The CDR3 region has the DNA TGTGCCAGCAGGAAGACGGGGTATAATGAAAAACTGTTTTTT. Translation: CASRKTGYNEKLFF.

This clone was counted a single time. The chain combines TRBV6-6 with TRBJ1-5; perhaps TRBD1 as D (6 bases). Trimming cost V 2 bases and J 4 bases, with 12 bases left between them. Germline-derived CDR1 and CDR2 are MNHNY and SVGAGI (reference sequence). The CDR3 length is 15 residues. CDR3 bases: TGTGCCAGCAGTTACGGTCGGCAGGGGAATCAGCCCCAGCATTTT. Translating it yields CASSYGRQGNQPQHF.

The gene calls are TRBV9 and TRBJ2-4; TRBD2 agrees at 10 bases. With 4 bases clipped from V and 8 bases from J, the junction kept 9 bases outside the gene matches. Germline V gene sequence: CDR1 SGDLS, CDR2 YYNGEE. This CDR3 region has 15 residues. CDR3 coding DNA: TGTGCCAGCAGCCCTCTAACTAGCGGGATTGACATTCAGTACTTC. This gives the protein CASSPLTSGIDIQYF.

The V gene is TRBV2, the J gene TRBJ1-5; TRBD1 matches 8 bases. The length of the CDR3 is 15 residues. J was trimmed by 5 bases and V by 6 bases; bases with no gene match: 9. Germline V gives CDR1 SNHLY, CDR2 FYNNEI. The CDR3 loop reads CASSRITGGHQPQHF. The CDR3 bases are TGTGCCAGCAGCCGAATTACAGGGGGTCATCAGCCCCAGCATTTT.

The V and J genes are TRBV2 and TRBJ1-2; 10 bases are a match to TRBD1. Germline V CDR1 and CDR2: SNHLY, FYNNEI. Trimming took 5 bases from V and 3 from J; bases not matched to a gene: 6. The CDR3 sequence is 15 residues long. This chain's CDR3 is CASSPWTGGDYGYTF. DNA for the CDR3: TGTGCCAGCAGTCCGTGGACAGGGGGGGACTATGGCTACACCTTC.

This chain uses TRBV29-1 with TRBJ2-3, with 16 bases matching TRBD2. Germline loops: CDR1 SQVTM, CDR2 ANQGSEA. The CDR3 has 17 residues. V lost 2 bases and J lost 5; bases outside the gene matches: 7. The CDR3 bases are TGCAGCGTTGAACCCGGGACTAGCGGGGGGGGGATAGATACGCAGTATTTT. Residues: CSVEPGTSGGGIDTQYF.

The sample holds a few counts of this clone. CDR3 loop: CASSSEAGGLLGETQYF. In DNA, the CDR3 is TGTGCCAGCAGTTCCGAAGCGGGGGGGCTTTTGGGAGAGACCCAGTACTTC. This chain joins TRBV6-2 or TRBV6-3 and TRBJ2-5; 10 nucleotides match TRBD2. Looked up from germline, CDR1 is MNHEY and CDR2 is SVGEGT. This CDR3 has 17 amino acids. The J segment lost 4 bases and the V segment lost 4 bases, leaving 12 bases of the junction unmatched.

This chain uses TRBV5-6 with TRBJ2-7; no definite D call. CDR3 length: 15 amino acids. CDR1 is SGHDT, CDR2 YYEEEE, per germline. With 1 base removed from V and 3 bases from J, the gap between germline ends came to 14 bases. The CDR3 sequence: CASSLYSRQDYEQYF. CDR3 nucleotides: TGTGCCAGCAGCTTGTATTCGCGTCAGGACTACGAGCAGTACTTC. The variable domain in full, completed from reference TRBV5-6 and TRBJ2-7, reads DAGVTQSPTHLIKTRGQQVTLRCSPKSGHDTVSWYQQALGQGPQFIFQYYEEEERQRGNFPDRFSGHQFPNYSSELNVNALLLGDSALYLCASSLYSRQDYEQYFGPGTRLTVT.

This chain links TRBV7-3 with TRBJ1-1; D is perhaps TRBD1 (5 bases). The V end lost 6 bases, the J end lost 4 bases, and 12 bases lay between the germline ends. Germline-derived CDR1 and CDR2 are SGHTA and FQGTGA. CDR3 size: 13 residues. The CDR3 sequence is CASSQPGSTEAFF. In DNA, the CDR3 is TGTGCCAGCAGTCAGCCAGGGTCCACTGAAGCTTTCTTT.

The chain employs TRBV19 and TRBJ1-2; 7 nucleotides line up with TRBD1. Per the germline V gene, CDR1 is LNHDA and CDR2 is SQIVND (reference sequence). The CDR3 loop spans 15 amino acids. V was pared by 4 bases and J by 0 bases, with 5 bases of the junction left unmatched. CDR3: CASSTGTASNYGYTF. The DNA of the CDR3 is TGTGCCAGTAGTACCGGGACAGCCTCTAACTATGGCTACACCTTC.

The V and J genes are TRBV11-1 and TRBJ1-1; TRBD1 agrees at 8 bases. The germline gives CDR1 SGHAT, CDR2 FQDESV (reference sequence). CDR3 length: 15 amino acids. J gave up 6 bases and V 2 bases, and 8 bases lay outside the gene matches. CDR3 sequence (DNA): TGTGCCAGCAGCTTACATTCACAGGGGGTTCCTGAAGCTTTCTTT. It encodes CASSLHSQGVPEAFF. The full variable domain, its missing parts supplied by reference TRBV11-1 and TRBJ1-1, is EAEVAQSPRYKITEKSQAVAFWCDPISGHATLYWYRQILGQGPELLVQFQDESVVDDSQLPKDRFSAERLKGVDSTLKIQPAELGDSAMYLCASSLHSQGVPEAFFGQGTRLTVV.

V gene TRBV2 combines with J gene TRBJ2-1, with 9 bases fitting TRBD2. The CDR3 extends over 19 amino acids. The trim removed 6 bases at V and 6 bases at J, leaving 21 bases unmatched. Germline V gives CDR1 SNHLY, CDR2 FYNNEI. CDR3 residues: CASSQSGGFGLAGPNEQFF. Here the CDR3 DNA reads TGTGCCAGCAGCCAAAGCGGGGGTTTTGGGCTAGCGGGGCCCAATGAGCAGTTCTTC.

The chain recombines TRBV10-3 with TRBJ1-3; no definite D call. This CDR3 comprises 14 residues. The ends were cut back, 3 bases at V and 2 bases at J, with 8 bases in the middle. The germline gives CDR1 ENHRY, CDR2 SYGVKD. The CDR3 DNA sequence: TGTGCCATCAGTGAATCAGGAACTGGAAACACCATATATTTT. Amino acid sequence: CAISESGTGNTIYF.